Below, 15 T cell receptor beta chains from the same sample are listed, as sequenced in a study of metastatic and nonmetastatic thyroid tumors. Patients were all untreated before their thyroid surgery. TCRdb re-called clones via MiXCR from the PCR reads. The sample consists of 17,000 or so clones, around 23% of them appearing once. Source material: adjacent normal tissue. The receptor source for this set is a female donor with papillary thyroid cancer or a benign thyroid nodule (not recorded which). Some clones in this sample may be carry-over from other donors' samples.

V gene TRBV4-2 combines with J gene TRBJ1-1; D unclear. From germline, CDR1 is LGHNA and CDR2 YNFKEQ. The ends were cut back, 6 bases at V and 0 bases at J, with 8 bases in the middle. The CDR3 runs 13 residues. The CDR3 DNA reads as TGTGCCAGCAGGGAGAGAGTGAACACTGAAGCTTTCTTT. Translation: CASRERVNTEAFF.

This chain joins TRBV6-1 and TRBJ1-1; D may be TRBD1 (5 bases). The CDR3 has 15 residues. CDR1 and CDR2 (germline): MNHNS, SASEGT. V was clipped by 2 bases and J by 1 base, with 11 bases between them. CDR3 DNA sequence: TGTGCCAGCAGTGAATATGACAGACCGAACACTGAAGCTTTCTTT. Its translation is CASSEYDRPNTEAFF.

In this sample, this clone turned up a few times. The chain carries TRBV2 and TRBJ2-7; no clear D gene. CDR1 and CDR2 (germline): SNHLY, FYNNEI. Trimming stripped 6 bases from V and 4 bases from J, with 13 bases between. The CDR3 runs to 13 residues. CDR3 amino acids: CASREQRVYEQYF. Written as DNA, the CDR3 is TGTGCCAGCAGGGAACAGCGAGTGTACGAGCAGTACTTC.

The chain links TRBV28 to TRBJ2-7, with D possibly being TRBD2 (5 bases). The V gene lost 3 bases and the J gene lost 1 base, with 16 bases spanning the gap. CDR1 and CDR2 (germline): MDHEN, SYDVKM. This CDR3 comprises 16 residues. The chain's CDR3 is CASSFSWTEDSYEQYF. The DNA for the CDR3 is TGTGCCAGCAGTTTCTCCTGGACGGAGGATTCCTACGAGCAGTACTTC.

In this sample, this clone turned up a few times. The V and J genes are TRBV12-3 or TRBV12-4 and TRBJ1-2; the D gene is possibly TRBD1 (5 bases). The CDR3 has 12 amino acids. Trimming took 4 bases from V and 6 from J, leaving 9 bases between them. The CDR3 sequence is CASSSGSDGYTF. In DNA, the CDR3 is TGTGCCAGCAGTTCAGGGAGCGATGGCTACACCTTC.

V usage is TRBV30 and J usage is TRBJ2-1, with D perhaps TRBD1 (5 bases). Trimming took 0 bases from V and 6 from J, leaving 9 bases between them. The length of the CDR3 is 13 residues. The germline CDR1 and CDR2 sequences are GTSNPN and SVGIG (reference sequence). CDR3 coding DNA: TGTGCCTGGAGTGTACATGGGGCCAATGAGCAGTTCTTC. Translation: CAWSVHGANEQFF.

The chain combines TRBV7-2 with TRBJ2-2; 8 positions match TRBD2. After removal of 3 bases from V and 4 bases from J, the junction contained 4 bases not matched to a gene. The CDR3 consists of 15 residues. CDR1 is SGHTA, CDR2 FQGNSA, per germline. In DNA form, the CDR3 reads TGTGCCAGCAGCTTGATTGCGGGGGGCACCGGGGAGCTGTTTTTT. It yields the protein CASSLIAGGTGELFF.

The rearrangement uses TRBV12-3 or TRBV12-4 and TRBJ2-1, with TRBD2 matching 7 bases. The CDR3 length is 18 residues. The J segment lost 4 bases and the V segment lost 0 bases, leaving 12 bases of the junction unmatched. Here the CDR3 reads CASSLAGYGASGYNEQFF. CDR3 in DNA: TGTGCCAGCAGTTTAGCGGGTTATGGTGCTAGCGGATACAATGAGCAGTTCTTC.

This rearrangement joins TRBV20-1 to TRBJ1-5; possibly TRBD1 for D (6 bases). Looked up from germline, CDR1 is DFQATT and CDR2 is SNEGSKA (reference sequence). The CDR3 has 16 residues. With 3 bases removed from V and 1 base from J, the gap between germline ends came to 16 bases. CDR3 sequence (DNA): TGCAGTGCTAGCCCCTTTACAGGGAAGAGCAATCAGCCCCAGCATTTT. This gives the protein CSASPFTGKSNQPQHF.

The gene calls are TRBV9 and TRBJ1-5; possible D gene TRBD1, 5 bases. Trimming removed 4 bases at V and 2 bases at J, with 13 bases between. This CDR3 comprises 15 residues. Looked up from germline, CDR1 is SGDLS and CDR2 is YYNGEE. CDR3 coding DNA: TGTGCCAGCAGCCCACGCGGGGCTGGCAATCAGCCCCAGCATTTT. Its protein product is CASSPRGAGNQPQHF.

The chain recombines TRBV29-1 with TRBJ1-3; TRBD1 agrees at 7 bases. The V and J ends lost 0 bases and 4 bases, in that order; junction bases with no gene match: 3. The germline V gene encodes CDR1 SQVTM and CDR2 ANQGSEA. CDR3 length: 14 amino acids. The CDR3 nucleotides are TGCAGCGTTGAAGAAACAGGGGTCGGAAACACCATATATTTT. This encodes CSVEETGVGNTIYF.

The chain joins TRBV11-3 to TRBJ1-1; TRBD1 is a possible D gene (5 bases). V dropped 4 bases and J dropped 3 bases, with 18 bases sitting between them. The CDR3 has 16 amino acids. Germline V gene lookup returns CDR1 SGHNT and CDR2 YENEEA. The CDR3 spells CASSSFLIQGDTEAFF. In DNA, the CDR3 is TGTGCCAGCAGCTCGTTCCTGATCCAAGGGGACACTGAAGCTTTCTTT. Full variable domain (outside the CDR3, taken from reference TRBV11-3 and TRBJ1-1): EAGVVQSPRYKIIEKKQPVAFWCNPISGHNTLYWYLQNLGQGPELLIRYENEEAVDDSQLPKDRFSAERLKGVDSTLKIQPAELGDSAVYLCASSSFLIQGDTEAFFGQGTRLTVV.

CDR3 amino acids: CSAGRDNEAFF. In DNA form, the CDR3 reads TGCAGTGCTGGCCGGGACAACGAAGCTTTCTTT. The chain combines TRBV20-1 with TRBJ1-1; maybe TRBD1 (6 bases). CDR1 is DFQATT, CDR2 SNEGSKA, per germline (reference sequence). The CDR3 covers 11 residues. Trimming removed 5 bases from V and 8 bases from J, with 12 bases in between.

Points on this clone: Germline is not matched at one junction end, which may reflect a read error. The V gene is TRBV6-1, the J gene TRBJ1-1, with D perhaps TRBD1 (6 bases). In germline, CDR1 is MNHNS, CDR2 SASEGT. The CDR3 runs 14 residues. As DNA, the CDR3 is TGTGTCAGCAGTAACCCTACAGGGTCAGAAGAAGCTTTCTTT. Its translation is CVSSNPTGSEEAFF.

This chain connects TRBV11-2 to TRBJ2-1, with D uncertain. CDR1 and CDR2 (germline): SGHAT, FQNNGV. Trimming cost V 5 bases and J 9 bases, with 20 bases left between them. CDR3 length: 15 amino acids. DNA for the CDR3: TGTGCCAGCAGCCTCACTGGCTTCCCCGACGGTGAGCAGTTCTTC. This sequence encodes CASSLTGFPDGEQFF. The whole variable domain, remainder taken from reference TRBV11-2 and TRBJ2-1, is EAGVAQSPRYKIIEKRQSVAFWCNPISGHATLYWYQQILGQGPKLLIQFQNNGVVDDSQLPKDRFSAERLKGVDSTLKIQPAKLEDSAVYLCASSLTGFPDGEQFFGPGTRLTVL.